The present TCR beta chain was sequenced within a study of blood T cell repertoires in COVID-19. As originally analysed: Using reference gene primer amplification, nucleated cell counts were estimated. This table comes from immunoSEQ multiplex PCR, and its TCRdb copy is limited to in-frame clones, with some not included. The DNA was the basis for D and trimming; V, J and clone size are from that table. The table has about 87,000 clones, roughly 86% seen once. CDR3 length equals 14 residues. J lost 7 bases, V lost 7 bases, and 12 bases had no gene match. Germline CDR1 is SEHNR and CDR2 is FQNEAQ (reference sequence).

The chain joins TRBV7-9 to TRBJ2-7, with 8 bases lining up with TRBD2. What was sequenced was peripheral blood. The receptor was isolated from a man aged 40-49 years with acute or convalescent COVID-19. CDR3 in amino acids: CASTTGGGPGEQYF. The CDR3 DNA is TGTGCCAGCACCACGGGCGGGGGGCCTGGGGAGCAGTACTTC. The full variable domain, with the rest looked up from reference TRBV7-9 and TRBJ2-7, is DTGVSQNPRHKITKRGQNVTFRCDPISEHNRLYWYRQTLGQGPEFLTYFQNEAQLEKSRLLSDRFSAERPKGSFSTLEIQRTEQGDSAMYLCASTTGGGPGEQYFGPGTRLTVT.